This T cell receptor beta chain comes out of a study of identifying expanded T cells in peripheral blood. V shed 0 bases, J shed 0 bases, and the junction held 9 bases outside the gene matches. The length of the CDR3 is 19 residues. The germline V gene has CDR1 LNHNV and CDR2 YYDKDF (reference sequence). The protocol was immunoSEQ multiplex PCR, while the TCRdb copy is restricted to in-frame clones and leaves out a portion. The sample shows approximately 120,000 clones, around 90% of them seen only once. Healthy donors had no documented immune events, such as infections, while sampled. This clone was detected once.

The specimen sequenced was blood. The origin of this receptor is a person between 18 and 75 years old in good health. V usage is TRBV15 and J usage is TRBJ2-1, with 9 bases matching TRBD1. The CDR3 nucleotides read TGTGCCACCAGCAGAGATAAGTGGACAGGGGATAGCTCCTACAATGAGCAGTTCTTC. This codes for CATSRDKWTGDSSYNEQFF.